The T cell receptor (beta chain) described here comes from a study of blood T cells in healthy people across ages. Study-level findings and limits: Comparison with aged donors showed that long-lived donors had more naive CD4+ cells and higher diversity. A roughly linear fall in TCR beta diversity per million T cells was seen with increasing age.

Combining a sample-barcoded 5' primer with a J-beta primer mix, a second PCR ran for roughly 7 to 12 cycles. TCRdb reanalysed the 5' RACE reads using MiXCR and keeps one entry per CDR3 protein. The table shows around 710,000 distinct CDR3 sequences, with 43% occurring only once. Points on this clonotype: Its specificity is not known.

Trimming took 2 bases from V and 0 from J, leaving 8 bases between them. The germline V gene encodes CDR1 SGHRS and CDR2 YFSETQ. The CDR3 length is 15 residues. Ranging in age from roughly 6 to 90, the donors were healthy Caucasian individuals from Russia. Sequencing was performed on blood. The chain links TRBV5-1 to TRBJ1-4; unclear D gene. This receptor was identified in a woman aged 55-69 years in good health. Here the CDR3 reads CASSFNTATNEKLFF. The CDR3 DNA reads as TGCGCCAGCAGCTTTAACACTGCAACTAATGAAAAACTGTTTTTT.